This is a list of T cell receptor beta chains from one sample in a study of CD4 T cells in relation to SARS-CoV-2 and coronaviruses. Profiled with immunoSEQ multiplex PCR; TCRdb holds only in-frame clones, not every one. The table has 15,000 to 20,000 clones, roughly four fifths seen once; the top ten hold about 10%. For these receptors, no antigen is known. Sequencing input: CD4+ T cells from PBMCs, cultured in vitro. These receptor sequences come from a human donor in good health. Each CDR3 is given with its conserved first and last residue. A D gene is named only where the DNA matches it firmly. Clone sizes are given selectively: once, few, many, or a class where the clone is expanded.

CDR3aa: CASSWGQHNSPLHF
CDR3nt: TGTGCCAGCAGCTGGGGACAGCATAATTCACCCCTCCACTTT
v_gene: TRBV11-1
d_gene: TRBD1
abundance: .
j_gene: TRBJ1-6

CDR3aa: CASRPDRAQPQHF
CDR3nt: TGTGCCAGCAGGCCAGACAGGGCCCAGCCCCAGCATTTT
v_gene: TRBV2
d_gene: TRBD1
abundance: .
j_gene: TRBJ1-5

CDR3aa: CARSLAVGANYGYTF
CDR3nt: TGTGCCAGAAGCTTGGCGGTGGGGGCTAACTATGGCTACACCTTC
v_gene: TRBV5-3
d_gene: .
abundance: .
j_gene: TRBJ1-2

CDR3aa: CASRTVYEQYF
CDR3nt: TGTGCCAGCAGGACTGTCTACGAGCAGTACTTC
v_gene: TRBV6-6
d_gene: .
abundance: .
j_gene: TRBJ2-7

CDR3aa: CASSSQGGYGTQYF
CDR3nt: TGTGCCAGCAGCTCACAGGGTGGGTACGGAACCCAGTACTTC
v_gene: TRBV7-2
d_gene: .
abundance: .
j_gene: TRBJ2-5

CDR3aa: CASSLQGRSTDTQYF
CDR3nt: TGTGCCAGCAGTTTACAGGGTAGGAGCACAGATACGCAGTATTTT
v_gene: TRBV6-5
d_gene: .
abundance: once
j_gene: TRBJ2-3

CDR3aa: CASSLVAGGPDTQYF
CDR3nt: TGTGCCAGCAGCTTAGTAGCGGGGGGGCCTGATACGCAGTATTTT
v_gene: TRBV13
d_gene: TRBD2
abundance: .
j_gene: TRBJ2-3

CDR3aa: CASSYSPNSGNTIYF
CDR3nt: TGTGCCAGCAGTTACTCCCCCAACTCTGGAAACACCATATATTTT
v_gene: TRBV6-5
d_gene: .
abundance: .
j_gene: TRBJ1-3

CDR3aa: CASSLRSGANTGELFF
CDR3nt: TGTGCCAGCAGCTTGCGAAGCGGGGCGAACACCGGGGAGCTGTTTTTT
v_gene: TRBV7-6
d_gene: TRBD2
abundance: .
j_gene: TRBJ2-2

CDR3aa: CASSQGGQGPLNSPLHF
CDR3nt: TGTGCCAGCAGCCAAGGCGGACAGGGTCCCCTAAATTCACCCCTCCACTTT
v_gene: TRBV4-2
d_gene: TRBD1
abundance: .
j_gene: TRBJ1-6

CDR3aa: CAWSGGRGRYNEQFF
CDR3nt: TGTGCCTGGAGTGGGGGCAGGGGGCGTTACAATGAGCAGTTCTTC
v_gene: TRBV30
d_gene: TRBD1
abundance: few
j_gene: TRBJ2-1

CDR3aa: CASSVGQEQRHTF
CDR3nt: TGTGCCAGTAGTGTCGGACAAGAGCAACGTCACACCTTC
v_gene: TRBV19
d_gene: .
abundance: .
j_gene: TRBJ1-2

CDR3aa: CASSLAGVSGNTIYF
CDR3nt: TGTGCCAGCAGCTTAGCGGGGGTGAGCGGAAACACCATATATTTT
v_gene: TRBV7-2
d_gene: .
abundance: .
j_gene: TRBJ1-3

CDR3aa: CASSVGQGFGYTF
CDR3nt: TGCGCCAGCAGCGTAGGACAGGGGTTTGGCTACACCTTC
v_gene: TRBV5-1
d_gene: TRBD1
abundance: few
j_gene: TRBJ1-2

CDR3aa: CASSLDEDSQYF
CDR3nt: TGTGCCAGCAGCTTAGATGAGGACTCGCAGTACTTC
v_gene: TRBV7-9
d_gene: .
abundance: few
j_gene: TRBJ2-7

CDR3aa: CAWTQGSTGELFF
CDR3nt: TGTGCCTGGACACAGGGGAGTACCGGGGAGCTGTTTTTT
v_gene: TRBV30
d_gene: TRBD1
abundance: .
j_gene: TRBJ2-2

CDR3aa: CASSLDRDPSGPQHF
CDR3nt: TGTGCCAGCAGCCTCGACAGGGACCCTTCGGGGCCCCAGCATTTT
v_gene: TRBV6-2/TRBV6-3
d_gene: TRBD1
abundance: .
j_gene: TRBJ1-5

CDR3aa: CSVEGGLVSTDTQYF
CDR3nt: TGCAGCGTTGAAGGGGGTCTAGTAAGCACAGATACGCAGTATTTT
v_gene: TRBV29-1
d_gene: .
abundance: .
j_gene: TRBJ2-3

CDR3aa: CAISESTGADTQYF
CDR3nt: TGTGCCATCAGTGAGTCGACGGGGGCAGATACGCAGTATTTT
v_gene: TRBV10-3
d_gene: .
abundance: .
j_gene: TRBJ2-3

CDR3aa: CASSFGQGEAFF
CDR3nt: TGTGCCAGTAGTTTCGGACAGGGCGAAGCTTTCTTT
v_gene: TRBV19
d_gene: TRBD1
abundance: .
j_gene: TRBJ1-1

CDR3aa: CASSLYGGELFF
CDR3nt: TGTGCCAGCTCACTCTATGGCGGGGAGCTGTTTTTT
v_gene: TRBV18
d_gene: .
abundance: few
j_gene: TRBJ2-2

CDR3aa: CASSRTLNSNQPQHF
CDR3nt: TGCGCCAGCAGCCGAACCCTAAATAGCAATCAGCCCCAGCATTTT
v_gene: TRBV4-3
d_gene: .
abundance: .
j_gene: TRBJ1-5

CDR3aa: CASSLSWASEQYF
CDR3nt: TGTGCCAGCAGCCTCAGCTGGGCTTCCGAGCAGTACTTC
v_gene: TRBV14
d_gene: .
abundance: .
j_gene: TRBJ2-7

CDR3aa: CASSRGGQGHYEQYF
CDR3nt: TGCGCCAGCAGCCGCGGGGGACAGGGCCACTACGAGCAGTACTTC
v_gene: TRBV4-1
d_gene: TRBD1
abundance: .
j_gene: TRBJ2-7

CDR3aa: CAAQGADGYTF
CDR3nt: TGTGCCGCGCAGGGGGCAGATGGCTACACCTTC
v_gene: TRBV6-5
d_gene: TRBD1
abundance: .
j_gene: TRBJ1-2

CDR3aa: CASSLSPGQGDTEAFF
CDR3nt: TGTGCCAGCAGCTTATCTCCGGGACAGGGGGACACTGAAGCTTTCTTT
v_gene: TRBV7-6
d_gene: TRBD1
abundance: .
j_gene: TRBJ1-1

CDR3aa: CASSYRDSFGAYGYTF
CDR3nt: TGTGCCAGCAGTTACCGGGACAGCTTCGGAGCCTATGGCTACACCTTC
v_gene: TRBV6-5
d_gene: TRBD1
abundance: .
j_gene: TRBJ1-2

CDR3aa: CASSFSGSTETQYF
CDR3nt: TGTGCCAGCAGTTTTAGCGGGAGTACTGAGACCCAGTACTTC
v_gene: TRBV6-5
d_gene: TRBD2
abundance: .
j_gene: TRBJ2-5

CDR3aa: CSVEVGQGIYGYTF
CDR3nt: TGCAGCGTTGAAGTGGGACAGGGGATTTACGGCTACACCTTC
v_gene: TRBV29-1
d_gene: TRBD1
abundance: .
j_gene: TRBJ1-2

CDR3aa: CASSLVAGNKQFF
CDR3nt: TGTGCCAGCAGCTTGGTGGCGGGGAACAAGCAGTTCTTC
v_gene: TRBV5-4
d_gene: .
abundance: .
j_gene: TRBJ2-1

CDR3aa: CAWSVQGYEQYF
CDR3nt: TGTGCCTGGAGTGTTCAGGGCTACGAGCAGTACTTC
v_gene: TRBV30
d_gene: .
abundance: .
j_gene: TRBJ2-7